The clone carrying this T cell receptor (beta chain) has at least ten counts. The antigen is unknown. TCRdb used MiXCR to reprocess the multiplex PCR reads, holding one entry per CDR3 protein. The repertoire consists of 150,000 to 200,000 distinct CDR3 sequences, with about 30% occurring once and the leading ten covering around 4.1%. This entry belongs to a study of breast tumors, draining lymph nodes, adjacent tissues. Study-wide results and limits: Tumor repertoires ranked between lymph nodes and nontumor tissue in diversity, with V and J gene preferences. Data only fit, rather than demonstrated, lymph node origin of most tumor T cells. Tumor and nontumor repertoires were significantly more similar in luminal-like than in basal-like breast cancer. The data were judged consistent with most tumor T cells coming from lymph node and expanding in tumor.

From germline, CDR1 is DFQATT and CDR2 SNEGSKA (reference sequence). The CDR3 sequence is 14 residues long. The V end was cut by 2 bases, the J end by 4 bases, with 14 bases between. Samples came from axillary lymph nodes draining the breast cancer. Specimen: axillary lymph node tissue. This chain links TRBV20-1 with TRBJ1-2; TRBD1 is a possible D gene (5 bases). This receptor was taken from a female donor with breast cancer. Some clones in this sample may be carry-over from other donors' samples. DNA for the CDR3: TGCAGTGCTAGAACCCCGACAGTCCCCTATGGCTACACCTTC. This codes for CSARTPTVPYGYTF.